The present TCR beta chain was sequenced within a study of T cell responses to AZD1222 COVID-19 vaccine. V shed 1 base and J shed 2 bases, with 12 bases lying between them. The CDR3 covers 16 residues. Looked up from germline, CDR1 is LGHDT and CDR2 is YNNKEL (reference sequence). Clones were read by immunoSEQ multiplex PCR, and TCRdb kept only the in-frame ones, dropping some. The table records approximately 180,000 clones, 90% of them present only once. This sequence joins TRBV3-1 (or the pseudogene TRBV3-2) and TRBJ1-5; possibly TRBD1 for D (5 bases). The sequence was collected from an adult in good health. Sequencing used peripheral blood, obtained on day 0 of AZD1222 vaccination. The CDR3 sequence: CASSQAWGNGNQPQHF. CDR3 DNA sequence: TGTGCCAGCAGCCAAGCATGGGGGAATGGCAATCAGCCCCAGCATTTT.